This T cell receptor beta chain comes out of a study of T cell responses to AZD1222 COVID-19 vaccine. About the study: Second-dose recipients at about 4 or about 12 weeks were treated as one pooled group.

Only in-frame clones appear in the TCRdb table, and some are missing; sequencing was by immunoSEQ multiplex PCR. Of about 170,000 clones listed, approximately 88% are singletons. Study-wide findings and caveats: Among the donors, most were white British and more were female, and clonal diversity was possibly underestimated. Just a handful of people given AZD1222 tested seropositive at baseline.

Note on this clone: Its antigen is currently unknown.

The receptor was isolated from an adult in good health. The sample was peripheral blood, taken on day 0 of AZD1222 vaccination.

In DNA form, the CDR3 reads TGTGCCAGCAGCTTTCACTCCGGGGAGACCCAGTACTTC. Its translation is CASSFHSGETQYF. This rearrangement joins TRBV7-8 to TRBJ2-5; unclear D gene. The germline V gene has CDR1 SGHVS and CDR2 FQNEAQ. The CDR3 extends over 13 amino acids. V lost 3 bases and J 5 bases, leaving 10 bases between the germline ends.